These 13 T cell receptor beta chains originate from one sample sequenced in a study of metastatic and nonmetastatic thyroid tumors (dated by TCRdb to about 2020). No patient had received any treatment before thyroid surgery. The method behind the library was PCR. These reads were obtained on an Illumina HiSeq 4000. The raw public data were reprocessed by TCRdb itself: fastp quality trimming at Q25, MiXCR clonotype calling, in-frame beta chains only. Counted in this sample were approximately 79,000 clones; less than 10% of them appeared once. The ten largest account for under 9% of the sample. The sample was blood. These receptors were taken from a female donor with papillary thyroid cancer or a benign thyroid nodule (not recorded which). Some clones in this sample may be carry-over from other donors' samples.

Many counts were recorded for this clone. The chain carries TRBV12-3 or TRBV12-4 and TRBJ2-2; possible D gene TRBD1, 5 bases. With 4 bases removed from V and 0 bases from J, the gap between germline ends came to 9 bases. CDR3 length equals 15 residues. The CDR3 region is CASSSRTPNTGELFF. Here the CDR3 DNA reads TGTGCCAGCAGTTCTCGGACACCGAACACCGGGGAGCTGTTTTTT.

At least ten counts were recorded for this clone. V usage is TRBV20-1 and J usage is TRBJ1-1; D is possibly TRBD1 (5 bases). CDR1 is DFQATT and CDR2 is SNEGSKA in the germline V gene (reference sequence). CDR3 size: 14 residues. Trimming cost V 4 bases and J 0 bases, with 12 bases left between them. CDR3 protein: CSATRQTMNTEAFF. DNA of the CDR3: TGCAGTGCTACCAGACAGACTATGAACACTGAAGCTTTCTTT.

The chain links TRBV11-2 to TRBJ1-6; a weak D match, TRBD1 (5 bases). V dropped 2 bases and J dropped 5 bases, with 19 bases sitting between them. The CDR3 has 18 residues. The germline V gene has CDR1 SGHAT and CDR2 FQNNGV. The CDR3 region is CASSLLVIPGVNNSPLHF. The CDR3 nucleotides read TGTGCCAGCAGCTTATTGGTGATACCGGGGGTAAATAATTCACCCCTCCACTTT.

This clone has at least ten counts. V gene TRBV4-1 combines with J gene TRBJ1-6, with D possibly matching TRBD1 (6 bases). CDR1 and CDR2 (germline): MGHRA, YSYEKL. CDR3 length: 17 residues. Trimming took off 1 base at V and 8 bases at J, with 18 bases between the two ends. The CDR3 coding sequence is TGCGCCAGCAGCCAAGGAGGTTTAGGGGGGAGGGATTCACCCCTCCACTTT. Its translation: CASSQGGLGGRDSPLHF.

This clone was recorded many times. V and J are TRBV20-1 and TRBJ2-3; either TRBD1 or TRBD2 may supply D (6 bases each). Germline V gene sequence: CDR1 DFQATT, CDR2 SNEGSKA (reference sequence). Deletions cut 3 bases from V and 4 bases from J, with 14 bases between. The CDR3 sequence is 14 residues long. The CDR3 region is CSASGGHEADTQYF. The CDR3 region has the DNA TGCAGTGCTAGCGGGGGCCATGAGGCAGATACGCAGTATTTT.

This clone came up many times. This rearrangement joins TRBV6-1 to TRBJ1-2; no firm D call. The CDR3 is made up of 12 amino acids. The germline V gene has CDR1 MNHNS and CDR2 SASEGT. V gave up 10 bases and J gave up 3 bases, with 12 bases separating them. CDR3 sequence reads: CATGFVDYGYTF. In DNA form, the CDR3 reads TGTGCCACTGGGTTTGTTGACTATGGCTACACCTTC.

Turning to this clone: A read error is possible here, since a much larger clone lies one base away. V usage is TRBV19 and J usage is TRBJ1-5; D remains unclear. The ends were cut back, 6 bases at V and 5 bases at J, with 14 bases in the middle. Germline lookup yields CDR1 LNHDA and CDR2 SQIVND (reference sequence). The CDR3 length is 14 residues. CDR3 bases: TGTGCCAGTAGCAGAGGGTTTCGCGATCAGCCCCAGCATTTT. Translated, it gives CASSRGFRDQPQHF.

This CDR3 is CASSFRDKTGELFF. The DNA for the CDR3 is TGTGCCAGCAGCTTCCGGGACAAAACCGGGGAGCTGTTTTTT. This chain uses TRBV7-3 with TRBJ2-2, with D tentatively TRBD1 (6 bases). This CDR3 is 14 amino acids long. Between the trimmed V and J ends, which lost 3 bases and 5 bases, there was a span of 10 bases. Germline loops: CDR1 SGHTA, CDR2 FQGTGA.

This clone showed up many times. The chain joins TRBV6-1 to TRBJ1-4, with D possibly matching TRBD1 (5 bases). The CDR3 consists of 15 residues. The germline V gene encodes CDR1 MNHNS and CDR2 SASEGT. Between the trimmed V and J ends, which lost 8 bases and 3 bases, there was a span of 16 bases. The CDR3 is CASGGDLGSNEKLFF. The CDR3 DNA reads TGTGCCAGCGGGGGGGACTTGGGATCTAATGAAAAACTGTTTTTT.

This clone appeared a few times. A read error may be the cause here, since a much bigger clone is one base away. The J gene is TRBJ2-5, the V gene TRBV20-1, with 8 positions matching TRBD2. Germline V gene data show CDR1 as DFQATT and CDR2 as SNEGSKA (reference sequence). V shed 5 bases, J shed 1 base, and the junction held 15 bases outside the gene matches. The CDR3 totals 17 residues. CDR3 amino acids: CSADPASGWAAQETQYF. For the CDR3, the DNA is TGCAGTGCTGACCCCGCTAGCGGGTGGGCCGCCCAAGAGACCCAGTACTTC.

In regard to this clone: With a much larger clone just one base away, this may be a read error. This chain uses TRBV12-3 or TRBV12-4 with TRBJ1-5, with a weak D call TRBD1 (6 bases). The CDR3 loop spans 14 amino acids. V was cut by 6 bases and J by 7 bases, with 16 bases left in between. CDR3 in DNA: TGTGCCAGCAGCTCCGAAGTCAGGGGCCAGCCCCAGCATTTT. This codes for CASSSEVRGQPQHF.

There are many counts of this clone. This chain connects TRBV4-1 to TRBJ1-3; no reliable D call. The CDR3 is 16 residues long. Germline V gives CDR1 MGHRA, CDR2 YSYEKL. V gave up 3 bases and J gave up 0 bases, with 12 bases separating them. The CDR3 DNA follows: TGCGCCAGCAGCCAGCAAGGACGGGGCTCTGGAAACACCATATATTTT. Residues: CASSQQGRGSGNTIYF.

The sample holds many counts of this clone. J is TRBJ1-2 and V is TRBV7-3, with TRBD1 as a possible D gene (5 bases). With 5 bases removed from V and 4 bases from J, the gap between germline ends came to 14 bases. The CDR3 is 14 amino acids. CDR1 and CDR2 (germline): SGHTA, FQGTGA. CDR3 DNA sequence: TGTGCCAGCAGCCTCGACGGGGGAGGCTATGGCTACACCTTC. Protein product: CASSLDGGGYGYTF.